This section outlines one TCR beta chain sequence together with its context. The antigen is not known. The sample belongs to a study of T cell responses to AZD1222 COVID-19 vaccine. The CDR3 length is 16 residues. V was cut by 2 bases and J by 2 bases, with 12 bases left in between. CDR1 and CDR2 from the germline V gene are MNHEY and SVGAGI. Findings of the study overall: In all cases, repertoires were sampled only after the peak T cell response.

Clones were sequenced by immunoSEQ multiplex PCR, and TCRdb holds only the in-frame ones, with some missing. The profile covers under 130,000 clones, with about 90% appearing a single time and roughly 22% taken by the ten largest. The sequenced sample was peripheral blood, obtained on day 0 of AZD1222 vaccination. This TCR was recovered from an adult in good health. The chain is built from TRBV6-5 and TRBJ2-2, with D unresolved. The CDR3 nucleotides are TGTGCCAGCAGTTACCCCAGTGGAGATAACACCGGGGAGCTGTTTTTT. This encodes CASSYPSGDNTGELFF.